Listed here are 8 T cell receptor beta chains from one sample, sequenced in a study of T-cell reconstitution after alpha-beta-depleted transplantation in children. TCRbeta library preparation incorporated unique molecular identifiers. Via MiXCR, TCRdb re-called the PCR reads, giving one row per CDR3 protein. Here the sample spans some 200,000 distinct CDR3 sequences, roughly 9.1% being singletons. The sequencing used PBMCs, mostly from graft donor cells, collected 360 days after TCRalphabeta/CD19-depleted stem cell transplant. The receptors derive from a male patient between 2 and 10 years old who had a stem cell transplant for acute myeloid leukemia, so the T cells may come from the graft donor.

This clonotype was observed a handful of times. Germline and junction disagree at one end, which may indicate a read error. The gene calls are TRBV7-9 and TRBJ1-4; D remains ambiguous. The CDR3 loop spans 15 amino acids. Germline CDR1 SEHNR, CDR2 FQNEAQ (reference sequence). The CDR3 protein is CASIFCTTTNEKLFF. In nucleotides, the CDR3 is TGTGCCAGCATCTTCTGTACCACAACTAATGAAAAACTTTTTTTT.

This clonotype was observed many times. The chain carries TRBV29-1 and TRBJ2-1; 8 bases are a match to TRBD2. CDR3 size: 15 residues. Germline V gives CDR1 SQVTM, CDR2 ANQGSEA. J was trimmed by 4 bases and V by 6 bases; bases with no gene match: 11. For the CDR3, the DNA is TGCAGCGTGCCCCTTAGCGGGGCCCCTTACAATGAGCAGTTCTTC. It specifies CSVPLSGAPYNEQFF.

This clonotype was found a few times. This rearrangement joins TRBV11-2 to TRBJ2-7; D remains ambiguous. The germline V gene encodes CDR1 SGHAT and CDR2 FQNNGV. This CDR3 contains 13 residues. CDR3 nucleotide sequence: TGTGCCAGCAGCTCCCGGAGCTCCTACGAGCGGTACGTC. It translates to CASSSRSSYERYV.

The chain uses TRBV20-1 and TRBJ2-1; D is undetermined. The CDR3 is made up of 13 amino acids. The V end was cut by 5 bases, the J end by 3 bases, with 11 bases between. The germline V gene has CDR1 DFQATT and CDR2 SNEGSKA (reference sequence). In DNA form, the CDR3 reads TGCAGTGCTCGGGCTAGAAACTACAATGAGCAGTTCTTC. This sequence encodes CSARARNYNEQFF.

This clonotype was recorded at least ten times. This chain connects TRBV7-3 to TRBJ2-7; D is ambiguous. There are 12 residues in the CDR3. Germline CDR1 and CDR2: SGHTA and FQGTGA. The V end lost 0 bases, the J end lost 7 bases, and 7 bases lay between the germline ends. The DNA of the CDR3 is TGTGCCAGCAGCTTAACGGGTCAGGAGCAGTACTTC. This codes for CASSLTGQEQYF.

This clonotype was seen at least ten times. The J gene is TRBJ1-6, the V gene TRBV20-1, with a tentative D call TRBD1 (6 bases). The CDR3 is made up of 12 amino acids. Germline CDR1 DFQATT, CDR2 SNEGSKA (reference sequence). V lost 6 bases to trimming and J lost 7 bases, with 10 bases between them. This chain's CDR3 is CSAGQGNSPLHF. The CDR3 DNA reads TGCAGTGCAGGGCAGGGGAATTCACCCCTCCACTTT.

V usage is TRBV4-3 and J usage is TRBJ1-1, with D possibly TRBD1 on 5 matching bases. This CDR3 has 14 residues. The V end lost 2 bases, the J end lost 4 bases, and 11 bases lay between the germline ends. Germline V gene sequence: CDR1 LGHNA, CDR2 YSLEER. CDR3 nucleotide sequence: TGCGCCAGCAGCCAACCGGGGGTAAGCACTGAAGCTTTCTTT. Encoded protein: CASSQPGVSTEAFF.

This chain links TRBV5-1 with TRBJ1-2; D is perhaps TRBD1 (5 bases). The CDR3 spans 14 residues. V was trimmed by 4 bases and J by 0 bases, leaving 10 bases between them. The germline gives CDR1 SGHRS, CDR2 YFSETQ. In DNA form, the CDR3 reads TGCGCCAGCAGCGTTCCGACAGCTAACTATGGCTACACCTTC. It specifies CASSVPTANYGYTF. Full variable domain (outside the CDR3, taken from reference TRBV5-1 and TRBJ1-2): KAGVTQTPRYLIKTRGQQVTLSCSPISGHRSVSWYQQTPGQGLQFLFEYFSETQRNKGNFPGRFSGRQFSNSRSEMNVSTLELGDSALYLCASSVPTANYGYTFGSGTRLTVV.